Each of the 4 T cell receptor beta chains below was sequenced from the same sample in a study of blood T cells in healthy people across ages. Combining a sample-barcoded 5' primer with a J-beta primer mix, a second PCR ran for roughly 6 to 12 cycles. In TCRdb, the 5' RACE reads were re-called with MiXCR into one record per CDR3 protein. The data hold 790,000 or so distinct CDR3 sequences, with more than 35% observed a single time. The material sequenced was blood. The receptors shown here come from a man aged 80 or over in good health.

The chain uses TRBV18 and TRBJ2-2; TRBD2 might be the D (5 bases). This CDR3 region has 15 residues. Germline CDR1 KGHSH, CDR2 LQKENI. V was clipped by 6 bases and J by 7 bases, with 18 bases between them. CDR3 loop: CASSLPGPGGGELFF. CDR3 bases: TGTGCCAGCTCCCTTCCGGGCCCCGGAGGCGGGGAGCTGTTTTTT.

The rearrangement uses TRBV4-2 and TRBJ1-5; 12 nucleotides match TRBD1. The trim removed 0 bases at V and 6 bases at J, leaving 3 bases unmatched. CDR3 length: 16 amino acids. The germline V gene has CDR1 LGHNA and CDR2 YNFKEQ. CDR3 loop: CASSQEGTGGSQPQHF. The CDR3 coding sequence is TGTGCCAGCAGCCAAGAAGGGACAGGGGGCAGTCAGCCCCAGCATTTT.

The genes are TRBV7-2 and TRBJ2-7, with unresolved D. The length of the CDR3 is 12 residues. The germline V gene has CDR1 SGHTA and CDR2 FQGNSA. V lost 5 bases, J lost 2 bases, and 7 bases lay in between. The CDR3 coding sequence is TGTGCCAGCAGCGTAGGAACCTACGAGCAGTACTTC. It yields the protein CASSVGTYEQYF.

DNA for the CDR3: TGTGCCATCAGTGAGACCGATGCGAACACCGGGGAGCTGTTTTTT. This gives the protein CAISETDANTGELFF. This chain links TRBV10-3 with TRBJ2-2, with D hard to call. Trimming removed 2 bases at V and 0 bases at J, with 7 bases between. The length of the CDR3 is 15 residues. The V gene's germline CDR1 is ENHRY and CDR2 SYGVKD.